This entry is about one T cell receptor beta chain. The CDR3 loop spans 17 amino acids. Trimming removed 6 bases from V and 0 bases from J; junction bases left unmatched: 8. Germline V gene data show CDR1 as WSHSY and CDR2 as SAAADI. These data come from a study of tumor-infiltrating lymphocytes in oesophageal squamous cell carcinoma. MiXCR, run by TCRdb on the PCR reads, gives a single entry per CDR3 protein. Here the sample spans under 20,000 distinct CDR3 sequences, approximately 49% being singletons. Input material: esophageal tumor tissue. V and J are TRBV10-2 and TRBJ2-6; 7 nucleotides match TRBD1. This TCR came from a female donor with esophageal squamous cell carcinoma. The CDR3 reads CASRKGQLSSGANVLTF. The CDR3 DNA reads TGCGCCAGCAGGAAGGGACAGTTAAGCTCTGGGGCCAACGTCCTGACTTTC.